The 22 T cell receptor beta chains below all came from one sample that was sequenced in a study of response to subunit inactivated influenza vaccine. TCRdb passed the RT-PCR reads through MiXCR, listing each CDR3 protein once. The data contain around 540,000 distinct CDR3 sequences, about 12% of them singletons. The starting material was PBMCs from blood, obtained on the day of vaccination. These receptors were taken from a man aged 45-65 years who received an inactivated influenza vaccine.

V is TRBV29-1 and J is TRBJ1-3; D unclear. This CDR3 region has 13 residues. Germline CDR1 is SQVTM and CDR2 is ANQGSEA. The V and J ends lost 6 bases and 1 base respectively, with 10 bases between them. Written as DNA, the CDR3 is TGCAGCGTCCGCCCAGGATCTGGAAACACCATATATTTT. Translating it yields CSVRPGSGNTIYF.

J is TRBJ2-5 and V is TRBV12-3 or TRBV12-4; D gene uncertain. The V end was cut by 3 bases, the J end by 5 bases, with 10 bases between. The CDR3 covers 13 residues. The CDR3 DNA reads as TGTGCCAGCAGTTTCCAGCCCTCCGAGACCCAGTACTTC. It specifies CASSFQPSETQYF.

At least ten counts were recorded for this clonotype. DNA for the CDR3: TGTGCCAGCAGTCTTGGGACTGGGCGCGACATTCAGTACTTC. It specifies CASSLGTGRDIQYF. J is TRBJ2-4 and V is TRBV28; possible D gene TRBD2, 6 bases. Germline values: CDR1 MDHEN, CDR2 SYDVKM. This CDR3 has 14 residues. Trimming stripped 5 bases from V and 8 bases from J, with 16 bases between.

Many counts were recorded for this clonotype. The chain combines TRBV14 with TRBJ1-6; D ambiguous. Deletions cut 3 bases from V and 3 bases from J, with 9 bases between. The germline CDR1 and CDR2 sequences are SGHDN and FVKESK. The length of the CDR3 is 15 residues. This chain's CDR3 is CASSQFGNYNSPLHF. The CDR3 DNA sequence: TGTGCCAGCAGCCAGTTCGGGAACTATAATTCACCCCTCCACTTT.

This clonotype was counted only a few times. The chain carries TRBV10-2 and TRBJ2-2; 10 positions agree with TRBD1. Germline loops: CDR1 WSHSY, CDR2 SAAADI. The CDR3 is 17 amino acids. The ends lost 6 bases at V and 4 bases at J; junction bases unmatched: 11. The CDR3 here is CASRTLGTGDSTGELFF. The CDR3 DNA is TGCGCCAGCAGGACCCTTGGGACAGGGGACAGCACCGGGGAGCTGTTTTTT.

The chain is built from TRBV12-3 or TRBV12-4 and TRBJ2-1; D unresolved. Between the trimmed V and J ends, which lost 3 bases and 9 bases, there was a span of 12 bases. This CDR3 has 13 residues. CDR3 sequence: CASSLGSASEQFF. In DNA, the CDR3 is TGTGCCAGCAGTTTGGGTTCGGCGTCTGAGCAGTTCTTC.

In this sample, this clonotype turned up a few times. This chain uses TRBV2 with TRBJ2-1; the match to TRBD2 covers 12 bases. Germline V lookup: CDR1 SNHLY, CDR2 FYNNEI. After removal of 0 bases from V and 12 bases from J, the junction contained 6 bases not matched to a gene. This CDR3 contains 15 residues. The CDR3 reads CASSEATSGGRGQFF. The CDR3 DNA is TGTGCCAGCAGTGAAGCAACTAGCGGGGGGAGGGGGCAGTTCTTC.

This sequence joins TRBV19 and TRBJ2-7; D possibly matches TRBD1 or TRBD2 (5 bases each). CDR3 size: 15 residues. Germline values: CDR1 LNHDA, CDR2 SQIVND (reference sequence). The V gene lost 4 bases and the J gene lost 1 base, with 14 bases spanning the gap. The CDR3 sequence: CASSTGTADSYEQYF. In nucleotides, the CDR3 is TGTGCCAGTAGTACGGGGACGGCGGATTCCTACGAGCAGTACTTC.

This clonotype appeared a few times. This rearrangement joins TRBV12-3 or TRBV12-4 to TRBJ2-1, with D possibly being TRBD1 (5 bases). V was cut by 4 bases and J by 0 bases, with 10 bases left in between. The CDR3 is made up of 15 amino acids. The CDR3 DNA reads as TGTGCCAGCAGTTGGCGGACAAGCTCCTACAATGAGCAGTTCTTC. As protein: CASSWRTSSYNEQFF.

This clonotype has at least ten counts. The genes are TRBV20-1 and TRBJ2-5, with a weak D call TRBD1 (6 bases). Germline V gene data show CDR1 as DFQATT and CDR2 as SNEGSKA (reference sequence). The CDR3 covers 13 residues. V lost 2 bases, J lost 5 bases, and 12 bases lay in between. Written as DNA, the CDR3 is TGCAGTGCTAGAAGCAGGGGACGTGAGACCCAGTACTTC. Amino acid sequence: CSARSRGRETQYF.

This clonotype was seen a handful of times. The chain has TRBV3-1 and TRBJ2-5; 9 nucleotides agree with TRBD1. The CDR3 has 18 residues. With 1 base clipped from V and 4 bases from J, the junction kept 13 bases outside the gene matches. Germline loops: CDR1 LGHDT, CDR2 YNNKEL (reference sequence). The CDR3 loop reads CASSQGPGTGTLGETQYF. The CDR3, as DNA: TGTGCCAGCAGCCAAGGTCCCGGGACAGGGACTTTAGGAGAGACCCAGTACTTC.

This clonotype was observed a few times. The chain links TRBV19 to TRBJ2-3, with 9 bases identical to TRBD2. J was trimmed by 5 bases and V by 4 bases; bases with no gene match: 4. Germline values: CDR1 LNHDA, CDR2 SQIVND (reference sequence). This CDR3 contains 14 residues. The CDR3 bases are TGTGCCAGTAGTAGCGGGGGGGCCTTAGATACGCAGTATTTT. It yields the protein CASSSGGALDTQYF.

There are a few counts of this clonotype. The V gene is TRBV27, the J gene TRBJ2-1; D perhaps matches TRBD1 (5 bases). The CDR3 consists of 12 residues. Germline CDR1 and CDR2: MNHEY and SMNVEV (reference sequence). Trimming took 4 bases from V and 8 from J, leaving 9 bases between them. CDR3 nucleotide sequence: TGTGCCAGCAGTTCCCAGGGCTATGAGCAGTTCTTC. Its translation: CASSSQGYEQFF.

The gene calls are TRBV20-1 and TRBJ1-5; 8 nucleotides align to TRBD1. This CDR3 region has 14 residues. The germline V gene encodes CDR1 DFQATT and CDR2 SNEGSKA (reference sequence). V was clipped by 6 bases and J by 4 bases; unmatched bases: 8. CDR3 amino acids: CSAPGGAGNQPQHF. The DNA for the CDR3 is TGCAGTGCCCCAGGGGGCGCAGGAAATCAGCCCCAGCATTTT.

This clonotype was observed many times. The chain combines TRBV3-1 with TRBJ2-3, with D perhaps matching TRBD2 (5 bases). Germline V gives CDR1 LGHDT, CDR2 YNNKEL (reference sequence). V lost 4 bases and J lost 3, with 20 bases in between. This CDR3 is 17 amino acids long. Here the CDR3 DNA reads TGTGCCAGCAGCCTATTAAGGACGGCTTCGGGGACAGATACGCAGTATTTT. It codes for CASSLLRTASGTDTQYF.

The CDR3: CASSVGASNEQFF. CDR3 bases: TGTGCCAGCAGCGTTGGGGCTAGCAATGAGCAGTTCTTC. The chain recombines TRBV9 with TRBJ2-1; tentative D call: TRBD1 (5 bases). Germline V gene lookup returns CDR1 SGDLS and CDR2 YYNGEE. The ends were cut back, 2 bases at V and 6 bases at J, with 9 bases in the middle. The CDR3 loop spans 13 amino acids.

J is TRBJ2-7 and V is TRBV4-2; 7 nucleotides match TRBD2. The CDR3 length is 15 residues. Germline assignment: CDR1 LGHNA and CDR2 YNFKEQ. Unmatched junction bases numbered 11, after V lost 3 bases and J lost 6 bases. CDR3 residues: CASSHLGLESTEQYF. For the CDR3, the DNA is TGTGCCAGCAGCCACCTCGGACTAGAATCGACCGAGCAGTACTTC.

This clonotype was counted at least ten times. This chain uses TRBV20-1 with TRBJ2-1; D not resolved. CDR1 is DFQATT, CDR2 SNEGSKA, per germline (reference sequence). The V and J ends lost 0 bases and 0 bases respectively, with 12 bases between them. There are 16 residues in the CDR3. CDR3 amino acids: CSARDTEMSSYNEQFF. The CDR3, as DNA: TGCAGTGCTAGAGATACGGAAATGAGCTCCTACAATGAGCAGTTCTTC.

The CDR3: CASSRGASYNEQFF. In nucleotides, the CDR3 is TGTGCCAGCAGCCGGGGGGCCTCATACAATGAGCAGTTCTTC. The chain combines TRBV5-4 with TRBJ2-1; tentatively, D is TRBD2 (7 bases). Germline V gives CDR1 SGHNT, CDR2 YYREEE (reference sequence). The ends were cut back, 4 bases at V and 4 bases at J, with 12 bases in the middle. The CDR3 has 14 residues. The variable domain in full, completed from reference TRBV5-4 and TRBJ2-1, reads ETGVTQSPTHLIKTRGQQVTLRCSSQSGHNTVSWYQQALGQGPQFIFQYYREEENGRGNFPPRFSGLQFPNYSSELNVNALELDDSALYLCASSRGASYNEQFFGPGTRLTVL.

This clonotype was recorded a few times. The chain carries TRBV20-1 and TRBJ2-3; D unclear. The CDR3 spans 10 residues. Germline loops: CDR1 DFQATT, CDR2 SNEGSKA (reference sequence). The V end was cut by 5 bases, the J end by 5 bases, with 5 bases between. The CDR3 protein is CSAWRDTQYF. For the CDR3, the DNA is TGCAGTGCTTGGAGAGATACGCAGTATTTT.

This chain links TRBV9 with TRBJ2-3; maybe TRBD1 (6 bases). The CDR3 covers 15 residues. Per the germline V gene, CDR1 is SGDLS and CDR2 is YYNGEE. Trimming removed 5 bases from V and 0 bases from J, with 13 bases in between. In nucleotides, the CDR3 is TGTGCCAGCAGATATCCACAGGGTAGCACAGATACGCAGTATTTT. Its protein is CASRYPQGSTDTQYF.

This clonotype was counted between two and nine times. The V and J genes are TRBV9 and TRBJ1-6, with 9 bases aligning to TRBD1. The germline V gene encodes CDR1 SGDLS and CDR2 YYNGEE. V gave up 3 bases and J gave up 10 bases; unmatched junction bases: 5. There are 14 residues in the CDR3. The CDR3 protein is CASSEQGAGSPLHF. The CDR3 bases are TGTGCCAGCAGCGAACAGGGGGCTGGATCACCCCTCCACTTT.